The rows below give T cell receptor beta chains drawn from one sample of a study of Ad26.COV2.S vaccination and SARS-CoV-2 variants. The table came from immunoSEQ multiplex PCR; TCRdb's copy has only in-frame clones and leaves some out. This table has roughly 410,000 clones, 80% to 90% appearing once. The input for sequencing was peripheral blood, taken in a trial of Ad26.COV2.S vaccine versus placebo. Source of these receptors: a person between 18 and 65 years old who received the Ad26.COV2.S COVID-19 vaccine or a placebo. Both conserved end residues are part of each CDR3. Fields, in order: D gene, V gene, J gene, CDR3 length, clone size, CDR3 DNA, CDR3 protein. A D gene is named only where the DNA matches it firmly. The size field is filled for only some rows; it gives once, few, many or a size class.

d_call: .
v_call: TRBV19
j_call: TRBJ2-1
cdr3_length: 15
clone_size: .
cdr3_nt: TGTGCCAGTAGTATAGAGACGACTGCCTACAATGAGCAGTTCTTC
cdr3_aa: CASSIETTAYNEQFF

d_call: .
v_call: TRBV5-4
j_call: TRBJ1-1
cdr3_length: 15
clone_size: .
cdr3_nt: TGTGCCAGCAGCTTTAGTGACAGGAAGAACACTGAAGCTTTCTTT
cdr3_aa: CASSFSDRKNTEAFF

d_call: TRBD2
v_call: TRBV11-2
j_call: TRBJ2-7
cdr3_length: 14
clone_size: .
cdr3_nt: TGTGCCAGCAGCTTACTGGCGGGGGAGGCCGAGCAGTACTTC
cdr3_aa: CASSLLAGEAEQYF

d_call: .
v_call: TRBV7-2
j_call: TRBJ2-7
cdr3_length: 14
clone_size: .
cdr3_nt: TGTGCCAGCAGCCCCGTGGGGTCCTCCTACGAGCAGTACTTC
cdr3_aa: CASSPVGSSYEQYF

d_call: .
v_call: TRBV9
j_call: TRBJ1-4
cdr3_length: 14
clone_size: .
cdr3_nt: TGTGCCAGCAGCTCTCGGCGAGGAAATGAAAAACTGTTTTTT
cdr3_aa: CASSSRRGNEKLFF

d_call: TRBD1
v_call: TRBV25-1
j_call: TRBJ1-5
cdr3_length: 13
clone_size: .
cdr3_nt: TGTGCCAGCAGTGGACAGGGTGGACAGCCCCAGCATTTT
cdr3_aa: CASSGQGGQPQHF

d_call: .
v_call: TRBV6-2/TRBV6-3
j_call: TRBJ2-1
cdr3_length: 17
clone_size: .
cdr3_nt: TGTGCCAGCAGTTATTCCCCCCTAGAGGGGTCCTACAATGAGCAGTTCTTC
cdr3_aa: CASSYSPLEGSYNEQFF

d_call: .
v_call: TRBV5-4
j_call: TRBJ1-2
cdr3_length: 13
clone_size: .
cdr3_nt: TGTGCCAGCAGCACTACACAGACCTATGGCTACACCTTC
cdr3_aa: CASSTTQTYGYTF

d_call: .
v_call: TRBV15
j_call: TRBJ2-5
cdr3_length: 15
clone_size: .
cdr3_nt: TGTGCCACCAGCAGAGCCGCCGGGGGCGGAGAGACCCAGTACTTC
cdr3_aa: CATSRAAGGGETQYF

d_call: TRBD1
v_call: TRBV9
j_call: TRBJ1-1
cdr3_length: 15
clone_size: .
cdr3_nt: TGTGCCAGCAGCCTAGGGACAGGGCAATATGGTGAAGCTTTCTTT
cdr3_aa: CASSLGTGQYGEAFF

d_call: .
v_call: TRBV5-4
j_call: TRBJ1-2
cdr3_length: 16
clone_size: few
cdr3_nt: TGTGCCAGCAGCCCGGCCGCCACCAGATCGGCCTATGGCTACACCTTC
cdr3_aa: CASSPAATRSAYGYTF

d_call: TRBD1
v_call: TRBV19
j_call: TRBJ1-1
cdr3_length: 17
clone_size: .
cdr3_nt: TGTGCCAGTAGTCCCTCTTTTGGCGGGACAGGGAACACTGAAGCTTTCTTT
cdr3_aa: CASSPSFGGTGNTEAFF

d_call: TRBD2
v_call: TRBV7-9
j_call: TRBJ2-3
cdr3_length: 18
clone_size: .
cdr3_nt: TGTGCCAGCAGCCCTCGGTGGGGAGGGTCATTTAGCACAGATACGCAGTATTTT
cdr3_aa: CASSPRWGGSFSTDTQYF

d_call: .
v_call: TRBV7-8
j_call: TRBJ2-3
cdr3_length: 14
clone_size: .
cdr3_nt: TGTGCCAGCAGCCAACCGGCCATCACAGATACGCAGTATTTT
cdr3_aa: CASSQPAITDTQYF

d_call: .
v_call: TRBV7-9
j_call: TRBJ1-6
cdr3_length: 15
clone_size: .
cdr3_nt: TGTGCCAGCAGCTTAGCAGGGAAGGCAGACTCACCCCTCCACTTT
cdr3_aa: CASSLAGKADSPLHF

d_call: TRBD1
v_call: TRBV15
j_call: TRBJ2-5
cdr3_length: 13
clone_size: once
cdr3_nt: TGTGCCACCAGCAGGACAGGGAAAGAGACCCAGTACTTC
cdr3_aa: CATSRTGKETQYF

d_call: .
v_call: TRBV10-3
j_call: TRBJ1-1
cdr3_length: 13
clone_size: .
cdr3_nt: TGTGCCATCAGTGAGTCCTCGGATCGGATGGCTTTCTTT
cdr3_aa: CAISESSDRMAFF

d_call: .
v_call: TRBV5-1
j_call: TRBJ1-3
cdr3_length: 14
clone_size: .
cdr3_nt: TGCGCCAGCAGCTTGGCAGCCTCTGGAAACACCATATATTTT
cdr3_aa: CASSLAASGNTIYF

d_call: TRBD2
v_call: TRBV13
j_call: TRBJ2-3
cdr3_length: 14
clone_size: .
cdr3_nt: TGTGCCAGCAGCTTAGTTAGCGGGAGGGATACGCAGTATTTT
cdr3_aa: CASSLVSGRDTQYF

d_call: TRBD1
v_call: TRBV4-2
j_call: TRBJ1-2
cdr3_length: 16
clone_size: .
cdr3_nt: TGTGCCAGCAGCCTCACGACAGGGGAGGTAGGCTATGGCTACACCTTC
cdr3_aa: CASSLTTGEVGYGYTF

d_call: .
v_call: TRBV28
j_call: TRBJ1-1
cdr3_length: 17
clone_size: .
cdr3_nt: TGTGCCAGCAGATACCCGCCGGGGCGGCTTATGAACACTGAAGCTTTCTTT
cdr3_aa: CASRYPPGRLMNTEAFF

d_call: .
v_call: TRBV10-2
j_call: TRBJ1-5
cdr3_length: 14
clone_size: .
cdr3_nt: TGCGCCAGCAGTGAGTCTGGGGGAAGTCAGCCCCAGCATTTT
cdr3_aa: CASSESGGSQPQHF

d_call: .
v_call: TRBV12-5
j_call: TRBJ1-2
cdr3_length: 14
clone_size: .
cdr3_nt: TGTGCTAGTGGCCGGGGACACCCCGCGAATGGCTACACCTTC
cdr3_aa: CASGRGHPANGYTF

d_call: .
v_call: TRBV27
j_call: TRBJ1-2
cdr3_length: 13
clone_size: .
cdr3_nt: TGTGCCAGCAGTTTCGCGGGGGCCGGTGGCTACACCTTC
cdr3_aa: CASSFAGAGGYTF

d_call: .
v_call: TRBV7-9
j_call: TRBJ1-1
cdr3_length: 14
clone_size: .
cdr3_nt: TGTGCCAGCAGCTTAGTGGTCTTGAACACTGAAGCTTTCTTT
cdr3_aa: CASSLVVLNTEAFF

d_call: .
v_call: TRBV9
j_call: TRBJ1-4
cdr3_length: 8
clone_size: once
cdr3_nt: TGTGCCAGCACTCTTGCGTTTTTT
cdr3_aa: CASTLAFF

d_call: .
v_call: TRBV18
j_call: TRBJ1-3
cdr3_length: 15
clone_size: .
cdr3_nt: TGTGCCAGCTCACCACCGGGAAGCTCTGGAAACACCATATATTTT
cdr3_aa: CASSPPGSSGNTIYF

d_call: .
v_call: TRBV5-6
j_call: TRBJ1-2
cdr3_length: 12
clone_size: .
cdr3_nt: TGTGCCAGCAGCTTAGGGACCTATGGCTACACCTTC
cdr3_aa: CASSLGTYGYTF

d_call: .
v_call: TRBV27
j_call: TRBJ1-1
cdr3_length: 14
clone_size: .
cdr3_nt: TGTGCCAGCAGACGTACCCAGACGAACACTGAAGCTTTCTTT
cdr3_aa: CASRRTQTNTEAFF

d_call: TRBD2
v_call: TRBV19
j_call: TRBJ2-5
cdr3_length: 14
clone_size: .
cdr3_nt: TGTGCCAGTAGTATAGCGCTAGCGGGGGGGACCCAGTACTTC
cdr3_aa: CASSIALAGGTQYF

d_call: TRBD1
v_call: TRBV11-2
j_call: TRBJ2-7
cdr3_length: 15
clone_size: .
cdr3_nt: TGTGCCAGCAGCTCCGATCGGACAGGGGCCCACGAGCAGTACTTC
cdr3_aa: CASSSDRTGAHEQYF

d_call: .
v_call: TRBV3-1/TRBV3-2
j_call: TRBJ1-1
cdr3_length: 15
clone_size: .
cdr3_nt: TGTGCCAGCAGCCAAGGATGGGGGCTGGGGACTGAAGCTTTCTTT
cdr3_aa: CASSQGWGLGTEAFF

d_call: .
v_call: TRBV12-3/TRBV12-4
j_call: TRBJ1-1
cdr3_length: 12
clone_size: once
cdr3_nt: TGTGCCAGCAGTTGGGGAGGAACTGAAGCTTTCTTT
cdr3_aa: CASSWGGTEAFF

d_call: TRBD2
v_call: TRBV7-3
j_call: TRBJ2-7
cdr3_length: 15
clone_size: .
cdr3_nt: TGTGCCAGCAGCTTACGGGGCGGGAGGCCCTACGAGCAGTACTTC
cdr3_aa: CASSLRGGRPYEQYF

d_call: .
v_call: TRBV5-1
j_call: TRBJ2-1
cdr3_length: 15
clone_size: .
cdr3_nt: TGCGCCAGCAGCTTGGCCCCCGGGTCCTACAATGAGCAGTTCTTC
cdr3_aa: CASSLAPGSYNEQFF

d_call: TRBD1
v_call: TRBV19
j_call: TRBJ2-2
cdr3_length: 15
clone_size: few
cdr3_nt: TGTGCCAGTAGTAGGGACAGGCCGTACACCGGGGAGCTGTTTTTT
cdr3_aa: CASSRDRPYTGELFF

d_call: TRBD2
v_call: TRBV5-5
j_call: TRBJ2-3
cdr3_length: 15
clone_size: .
cdr3_nt: TGTGCCAGCAGCTTCCCGGGGGGAAACACAGATACGCAGTATTTT
cdr3_aa: CASSFPGGNTDTQYF

d_call: .
v_call: TRBV18
j_call: TRBJ2-4
cdr3_length: 14
clone_size: .
cdr3_nt: TGTGCCAGCTCACCCCAGGGGGGGGAAAACATTCAGTACTTC
cdr3_aa: CASSPQGGENIQYF

d_call: TRBD1
v_call: TRBV15
j_call: TRBJ2-3
cdr3_length: 16
clone_size: .
cdr3_nt: TGTGCCACCAGCAGAGGGACAGGGGTGGGCACAGATACGCAGTATTTT
cdr3_aa: CATSRGTGVGTDTQYF

d_call: TRBD2
v_call: TRBV6-4
j_call: TRBJ2-7
cdr3_length: 17
clone_size: .
cdr3_nt: TGTGCCAGCAGTGAACCGGGAGGGATCCAGGGCTCCTACGAGCAGTACTTC
cdr3_aa: CASSEPGGIQGSYEQYF

d_call: .
v_call: TRBV3-1/TRBV3-2
j_call: TRBJ1-2
cdr3_length: 15
clone_size: .
cdr3_nt: TGTGCCAGCAGCCAAGGTACGGGGATCGGCTATGGCTACACCTTC
cdr3_aa: CASSQGTGIGYGYTF

d_call: TRBD2
v_call: TRBV19
j_call: TRBJ2-5
cdr3_length: 13
clone_size: .
cdr3_nt: TGTGCCAGTAGTATAGAACTAGCGGAGACCCAGTACTTC
cdr3_aa: CASSIELAETQYF

d_call: .
v_call: TRBV13
j_call: TRBJ2-3
cdr3_length: 15
clone_size: .
cdr3_nt: TGTGCCAGCAGCTCTCGGACGGGAAACACAGATACGCAGTATTTT
cdr3_aa: CASSSRTGNTDTQYF

d_call: .
v_call: TRBV3-1/TRBV3-2
j_call: TRBJ1-4
cdr3_length: 14
clone_size: .
cdr3_nt: TGTGCCAGCAGCCAAGCCGTCCTTAATGAAAAACTGTTTTTT
cdr3_aa: CASSQAVLNEKLFF

d_call: .
v_call: TRBV27
j_call: TRBJ2-5
cdr3_length: 13
clone_size: .
cdr3_nt: TGTGCCAGCAGTTTTGGCGCGTGGGAGACCCAGTACTTC
cdr3_aa: CASSFGAWETQYF

d_call: .
v_call: TRBV7-2
j_call: TRBJ1-5
cdr3_length: 14
clone_size: .
cdr3_nt: TGTGCCAGCAGCTTAGCAGGGACAAGCCAGCCCCAGCATTTT
cdr3_aa: CASSLAGTSQPQHF

d_call: .
v_call: TRBV12-2
j_call: TRBJ2-2
cdr3_length: 17
clone_size: .
cdr3_nt: TGTGCAAGTCGCCGGGACTTAGTCTGCCCGCTGATCGGGGAGCTGTTTTTT
cdr3_aa: CASRRDLVCPLIGELFF

d_call: .
v_call: TRBV5-1
j_call: TRBJ2-2
cdr3_length: 13
clone_size: few
cdr3_nt: TGCGCCAGCAGCGCCAACGTAGGCGGGGAGCTGTTTTTT
cdr3_aa: CASSANVGGELFF

d_call: .
v_call: TRBV5-8
j_call: TRBJ1-3
cdr3_length: 17
clone_size: .
cdr3_nt: TGTGCCAGCAGCTTTTACCCCGACCGAGACTCTGGAAACACCATATATTTT
cdr3_aa: CASSFYPDRDSGNTIYF

d_call: .
v_call: TRBV20-1
j_call: TRBJ1-3
cdr3_length: 10
clone_size: .
cdr3_nt: TGCAGTGCTATTGGAAACACCATATATTTT
cdr3_aa: CSAIGNTIYF

d_call: TRBD1
v_call: TRBV6-5
j_call: TRBJ2-2
cdr3_length: 15
clone_size: .
cdr3_nt: TGTGCCAGCAGAAGACAGGGAACGAAGACCGGGGAGCTGTTTTTT
cdr3_aa: CASRRQGTKTGELFF

d_call: .
v_call: TRBV24-1
j_call: TRBJ2-7
cdr3_length: 16
clone_size: .
cdr3_nt: TGTGCCACCAGTGACCCCCAGGGGAAGAACCCCTACGAGCAGTACTTC
cdr3_aa: CATSDPQGKNPYEQYF

d_call: TRBD2
v_call: TRBV27
j_call: TRBJ2-7
cdr3_length: 13
clone_size: once
cdr3_nt: TGTGCCAGCAGTTTCGGGGGGTTTGGGGAGCAGTACTTC
cdr3_aa: CASSFGGFGEQYF